This T cell receptor beta chain is drawn from a study of blood T cell repertoires in COVID-19. Study background: There were acute and convalescent COVID-19 samples, and they came from the United States, Italy and Spain. The analysed material was cDNA or gDNA that came from T cells, B-cell-depleted T cells, or PBMCs.

Original processing methods: The authors estimated nucleated cell counts from reference gene primer amplification. Produced via immunoSEQ multiplex PCR; TCRdb's table is partial and in-frame only. V and J calls and clone size come straight from that table; D and trimming were deduced from the DNA. This sample has around 60,000 clones; roughly 84% occur once, and the top ten carry roughly a sixth. This CDR3 spans 15 amino acids. In germline, CDR1 is SSHAT, CDR2 FNYEAQ (reference sequence). V lost 5 bases and J lost 8; bases outside the gene matches: 12. Enrolment of Seattle patients took place during active infection, and they were followed longitudinally.

The sequence was collected from a man aged 60 to 75 with COVID-19, enrolled during active disease. The specimen sequenced was peripheral blood. The rearrangement links TRBV7-7 to TRBJ2-1; 7 nucleotides align to TRBD1. As DNA, the CDR3 is TGTGCCAGCAGCGCTCGGGACAGCGGTCCTTATGAGCAGTTCTTC. It encodes CASSARDSGPYEQFF.